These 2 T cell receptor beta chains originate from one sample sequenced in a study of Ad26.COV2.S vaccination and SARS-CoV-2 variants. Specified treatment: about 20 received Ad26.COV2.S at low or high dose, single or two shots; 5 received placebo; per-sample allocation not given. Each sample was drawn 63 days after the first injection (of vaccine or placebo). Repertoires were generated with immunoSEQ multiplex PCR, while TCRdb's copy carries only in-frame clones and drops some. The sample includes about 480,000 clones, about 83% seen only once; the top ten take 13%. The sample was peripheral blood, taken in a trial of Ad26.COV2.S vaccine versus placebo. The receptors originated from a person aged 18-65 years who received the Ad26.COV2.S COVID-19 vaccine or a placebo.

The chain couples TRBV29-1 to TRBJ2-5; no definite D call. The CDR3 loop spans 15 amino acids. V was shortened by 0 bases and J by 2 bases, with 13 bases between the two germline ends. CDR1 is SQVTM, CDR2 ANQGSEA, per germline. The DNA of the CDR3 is TGCAGCGTTGAAGAAACCCTCAGACAACAAGAGACCCAGTACTTC. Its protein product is CSVEETLRQQETQYF.

CDR3 nucleotide sequence: TGTGCCAGTAGTATAGTCGGGACAGGGGGCAGCAATCAGCCCCAGCATTTT. Translated, it gives CASSIVGTGGSNQPQHF. This chain connects TRBV19 to TRBJ1-5, with TRBD1 identical over 12 bases. From germline, CDR1 is LNHDA and CDR2 SQIVND (reference sequence). Trimming removed 1 base from V and 1 base from J; junction bases left unmatched: 2. CDR3 length: 17 residues. Full variable domain (rest looked up from reference TRBV19 and TRBJ1-5): DGGITQSPKYLFRKEGQNVTLSCEQNLNHDAMYWYRQDPGQGLRLIYYSQIVNDFQKGDIAEGYSVSREKKESFPLTVTSAQKNPTAFYLCASSIVGTGGSNQPQHFGDGTRLSIL.